These T cell receptor beta chains were read from a single sample in a study of CD8 T cells in Susac syndrome. TCRdb independently ran MiXCR on the immunoSEQ multiplex PCR reads; one entry per CDR3 protein. The repertoire holds 200,000 to 250,000 distinct CDR3 sequences, with over 90% as singletons. Sequenced sample: CD4+ T cells from PBMCs. All receptors come from a human donor with Susac syndrome. Each CDR3 is given with its conserved first and last residue.

V gene	J gene	CDR3 protein
TRBV6-2/TRBV6-3	TRBJ2-1	CASSYTEAGEQFF
TRBV7-2	TRBJ2-7	CASSGRGSYEQYF
TRBV7-8	TRBJ2-4	CASSSRRTVAKNIQYF
TRBV5-1	TRBJ2-7	CASSLAPDGYEQYF
TRBV6-6	TRBJ1-4	CASSYERRELFF
TRBV20-1	TRBJ2-7	CSAGQGMKQYF
TRBV19	TRBJ2-7	CASSIPGHYEQYF
TRBV20-1	TRBJ2-4	CSAPERGGLNIQYF
TRBV11-2	TRBJ2-2	CASSLVGRRSFTGELFF
TRBV20-1	TRBJ1-5	CSARLDRGSNQPQHF
TRBV13	TRBJ2-1	CASSSTTNEQFF
TRBV18	TRBJ2-7	CASSTGLPRGGSYEQYF
TRBV19	TRBJ1-2	CASTRQINYGYTF
TRBV6-5	TRBJ1-2	CASSPTGEQGGGYTF
TRBV20-1	TRBJ1-1	CSAPAGVDTEAFF
TRBV29-1	TRBJ1-1	CSVEVSGSEAFF
TRBV18	TRBJ2-1	CASSPRGLDNEQFF
TRBV6-2/TRBV6-3	TRBJ1-1	CASSYQGTPYSEAFF
TRBV6-5	TRBJ1-5	CASSLVQANQPQHF
TRBV5-6	TRBJ2-7	CASTRRGVPKEQYF
TRBV3-1	TRBJ1-4	CASSQATGGGEKLFF
TRBV4-1	TRBJ1-6	CASSQDSGPHEASPLHF
TRBV9	TRBJ1-3	CASSPRTGGTGNTIYF
TRBV19	TRBJ1-1	CASSIVGTQKEAFF
TRBV9	TRBJ1-2	CASSVVSTGNYGYTF
TRBV2	TRBJ2-1	CASSEGLAGGFF
TRBV7-3	TRBJ1-6	CASSLYSNSPLHF
TRBV28	TRBJ2-7	CASSLGTIYEQYF
TRBV29-1	TRBJ1-2	CSVILEGYTF
TRBV2	TRBJ1-1	CASRSFWGSTEAFF
TRBV20-1	TRBJ2-7	CSARKTGASYEQYF
TRBV28	TRBJ1-2	CASSSGQRYGYTF